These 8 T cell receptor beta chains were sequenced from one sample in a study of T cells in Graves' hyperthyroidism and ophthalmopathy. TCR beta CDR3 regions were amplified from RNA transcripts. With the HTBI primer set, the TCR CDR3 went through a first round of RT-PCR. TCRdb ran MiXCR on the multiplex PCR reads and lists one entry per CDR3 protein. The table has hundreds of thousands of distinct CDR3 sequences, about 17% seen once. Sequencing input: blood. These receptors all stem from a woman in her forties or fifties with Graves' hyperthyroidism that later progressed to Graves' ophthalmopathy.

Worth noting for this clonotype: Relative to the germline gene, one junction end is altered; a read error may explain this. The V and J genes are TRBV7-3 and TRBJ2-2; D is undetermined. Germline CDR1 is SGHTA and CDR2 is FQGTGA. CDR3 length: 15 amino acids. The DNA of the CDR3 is TGTGTCAGCAGCAAGGGCCCCGGGAACACCGGGGAGCTGTTTTTT. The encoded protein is CVSSKGPGNTGELFF.

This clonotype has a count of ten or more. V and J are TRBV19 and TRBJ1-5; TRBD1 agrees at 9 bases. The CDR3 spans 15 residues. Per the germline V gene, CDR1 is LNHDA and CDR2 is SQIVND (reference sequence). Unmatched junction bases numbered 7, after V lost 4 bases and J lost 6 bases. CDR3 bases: TGTGCCAGTAGTACTCCGGGACAGGGAACTCAGCCCCAGCATTTT. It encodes CASSTPGQGTQPQHF. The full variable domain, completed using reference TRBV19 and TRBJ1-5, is DGGITQSPKYLFRKEGQNVTLSCEQNLNHDAMYWYRQDPGQGLRLIYYSQIVNDFQKGDIAEGYSVSREKKESFPLTVTSAQKNPTAFYLCASSTPGQGTQPQHFGDGTRLSIL.

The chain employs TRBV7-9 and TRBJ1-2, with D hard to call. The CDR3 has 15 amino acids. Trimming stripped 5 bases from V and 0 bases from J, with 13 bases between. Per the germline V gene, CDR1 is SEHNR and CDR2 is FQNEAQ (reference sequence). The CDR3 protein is CASSKQPSANYGYTF. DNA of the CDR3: TGTGCCAGCAGCAAACAGCCTTCAGCTAACTATGGCTACACCTTC.

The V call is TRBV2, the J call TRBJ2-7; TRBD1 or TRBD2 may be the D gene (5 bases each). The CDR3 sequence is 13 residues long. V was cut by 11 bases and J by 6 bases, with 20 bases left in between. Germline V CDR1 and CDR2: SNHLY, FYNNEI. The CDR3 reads CAVRGAGFGEQYF. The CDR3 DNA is TGTGCCGTGCGAGGGGCAGGATTCGGCGAGCAGTACTTC.

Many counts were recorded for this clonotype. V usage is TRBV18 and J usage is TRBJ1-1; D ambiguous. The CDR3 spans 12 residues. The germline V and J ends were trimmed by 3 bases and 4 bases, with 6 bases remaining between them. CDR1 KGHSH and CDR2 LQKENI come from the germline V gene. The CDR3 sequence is CASSPSVTEAFF. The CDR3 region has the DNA TGTGCCAGCTCACCTTCCGTCACTGAAGCTTTCTTT. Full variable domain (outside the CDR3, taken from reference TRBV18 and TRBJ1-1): NAGVMQNPRHLVRRRGQEARLRCSPMKGHSHVYWYRQLPEEGLKFMVYLQKENIIDESGMPKERFSAEFPKEGPSILRIQQVVRGDSAAYFCASSPSVTEAFFGQGTRLTVV.

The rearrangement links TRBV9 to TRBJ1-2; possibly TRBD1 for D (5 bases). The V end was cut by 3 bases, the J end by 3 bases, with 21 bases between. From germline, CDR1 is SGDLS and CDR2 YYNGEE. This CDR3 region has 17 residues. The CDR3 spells CASSGRFVRGVHYGYTF. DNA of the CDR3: TGTGCCAGCAGCGGACGATTCGTGCGGGGGGTGCACTATGGCTACACCTTC.

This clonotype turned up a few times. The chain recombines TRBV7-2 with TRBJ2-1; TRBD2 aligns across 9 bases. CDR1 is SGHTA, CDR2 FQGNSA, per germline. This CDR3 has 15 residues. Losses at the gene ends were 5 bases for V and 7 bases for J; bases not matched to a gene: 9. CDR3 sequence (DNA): TGTGCCAGCAGCCGGCACTTAGCGGGGGCGAATGAGCAGTTCTTC. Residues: CASSRHLAGANEQFF.

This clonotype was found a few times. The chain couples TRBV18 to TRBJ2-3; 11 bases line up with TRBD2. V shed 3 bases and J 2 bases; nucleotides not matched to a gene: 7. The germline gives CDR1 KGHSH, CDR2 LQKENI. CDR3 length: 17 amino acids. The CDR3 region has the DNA TGTGCCAGCTCACCCCTTCCTAGCGGGGGGATCACAGATACGCAGTATTTT. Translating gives CASSPLPSGGITDTQYF.